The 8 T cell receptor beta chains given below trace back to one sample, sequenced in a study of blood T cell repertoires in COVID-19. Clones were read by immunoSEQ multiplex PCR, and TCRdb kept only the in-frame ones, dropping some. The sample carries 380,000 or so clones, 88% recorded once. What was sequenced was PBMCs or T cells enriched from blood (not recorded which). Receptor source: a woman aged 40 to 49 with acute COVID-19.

The DNA for the CDR3 is TGCGCCAGCAGCTACGGGACTAACACCGGGGAGCTGTTTTTT. This gives the protein CASSYGTNTGELFF. The rearrangement links TRBV5-1 to TRBJ2-2; D perhaps matches TRBD2 (6 bases). The CDR3 is 14 residues long. Trimming stripped 3 bases from V and 2 bases from J, with 8 bases between. Germline V gene data show CDR1 as SGHRS and CDR2 as YFSETQ.

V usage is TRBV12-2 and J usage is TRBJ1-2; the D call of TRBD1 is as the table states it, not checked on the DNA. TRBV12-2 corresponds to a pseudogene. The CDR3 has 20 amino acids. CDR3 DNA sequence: TGTGCAAGTCGCACCCAGGCCGGTGGGGACAGTAACCCTACTCTCTATGGCTACACCTTC. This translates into CASRTQAGGDSNPTLYGYTF.

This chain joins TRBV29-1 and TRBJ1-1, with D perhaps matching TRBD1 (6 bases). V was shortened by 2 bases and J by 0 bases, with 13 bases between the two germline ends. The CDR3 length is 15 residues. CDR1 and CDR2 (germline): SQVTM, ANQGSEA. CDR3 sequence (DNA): TGCAGCGTTGAATCCCGATACAGGGTGAACACTGAAGCTTTCTTT. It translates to CSVESRYRVNTEAFF.

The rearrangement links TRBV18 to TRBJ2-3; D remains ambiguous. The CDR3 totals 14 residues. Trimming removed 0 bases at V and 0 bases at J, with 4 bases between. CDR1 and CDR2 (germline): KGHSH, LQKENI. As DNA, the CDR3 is TGTGCCAGCTCACCACCAGCGAGCACAGATACGCAGTATTTT. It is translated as CASSPPASTDTQYF.

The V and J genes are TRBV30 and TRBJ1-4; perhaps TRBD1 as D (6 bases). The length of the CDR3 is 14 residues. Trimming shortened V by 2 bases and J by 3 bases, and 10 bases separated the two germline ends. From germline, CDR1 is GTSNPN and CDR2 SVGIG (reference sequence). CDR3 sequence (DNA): TGTGCCTGGAGTATACAGGGTGCTAATGAAAAACTGTTTTTT. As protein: CAWSIQGANEKLFF.

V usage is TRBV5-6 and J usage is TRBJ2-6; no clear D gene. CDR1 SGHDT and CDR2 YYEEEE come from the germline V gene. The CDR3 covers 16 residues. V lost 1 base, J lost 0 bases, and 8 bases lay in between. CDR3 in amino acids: CASSLRLLSGANVLTF. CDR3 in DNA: TGTGCCAGCAGCTTGCGACTCCTCTCTGGGGCCAACGTCCTGACTTTC.

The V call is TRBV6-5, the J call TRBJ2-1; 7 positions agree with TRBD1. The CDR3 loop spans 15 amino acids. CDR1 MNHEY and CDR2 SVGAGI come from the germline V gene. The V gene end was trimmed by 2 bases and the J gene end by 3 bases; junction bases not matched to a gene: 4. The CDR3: CASSYGQVVYNEQFF. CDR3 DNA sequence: TGTGCCAGCAGTTACGGACAGGTGGTCTACAATGAGCAGTTCTTC.

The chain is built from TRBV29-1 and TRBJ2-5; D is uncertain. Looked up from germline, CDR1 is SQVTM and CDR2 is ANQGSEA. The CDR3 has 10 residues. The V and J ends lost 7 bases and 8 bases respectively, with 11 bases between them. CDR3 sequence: CSAGTITQYF. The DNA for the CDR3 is TGCAGCGCTGGAACTATAACCCAGTACTTC. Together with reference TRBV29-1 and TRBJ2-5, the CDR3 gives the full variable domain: SAVISQKPSRDICQRGTSLTIQCQVDSQVTMMFWYRQQPGQSLTLIATANQGSEATYESGFVIDKFPISRPNLTFSTLTVSNMSPEDSSIYLCSAGTITQYFGPGTRLLVL.